The rows below give T cell receptor beta chains drawn from one sample of a study of blood T cell repertoires in COVID-19. TCRdb keeps only in-frame clones here, not all; method: immunoSEQ multiplex PCR. This sample has approximately 220,000 clones, with about nine tenths found just once. Material: peripheral blood. These receptors were obtained from a middle-aged man with acute or convalescent COVID-19. CDR3s include the opening cysteine and the closing phenylalanine or tryptophan. A D gene is named only where the DNA matches it firmly. Expanded clones get a size class; other rows say once, few or many, or leave the size out.

NA,TRBD2,TRBV11-2,TRBJ2-5,CASSFLAGSQETQYF,TGTGCCAGCAGCTTCTTAGCGGGGTCCCAAGAGACCCAGTACTTC
NA,NA,TRBV11-2,TRBJ2-3,CASSFPGADTQYF,TGTGCCAGCAGCTTCCCAGGGGCAGATACGCAGTATTTT
few,NA,TRBV7-9,TRBJ2-7,CASSFQVSYEQYF,TGTGCCAGCAGCTTCCAGGTGTCCTACGAGCAGTACTTC
NA,NA,TRBV28,TRBJ1-5,CASSTNTNQPQHF,TGTGCCAGCAGCACAAACACAAATCAGCCCCAGCATTTT
NA,NA,TRBV7-2,TRBJ1-6,CASSLTAGTDSPLHF,TGTGCCAGCAGCTTAACGGCAGGGACTGATTCACCCCTCCACTTT
NA,NA,TRBV20-1,TRBJ1-2,CSGSGNYGYTF,TGCAGTGGCTCAGGAAACTATGGCTACACCTTC
NA,TRBD2,TRBV5-1,TRBJ2-3,CASSSWTSGDYTDTQYF,TGCGCCAGCAGCTCCTGGACTAGCGGGGACTACACAGATACGCAGTATTTT
NA,NA,TRBV5-1,TRBJ2-7,CASSILWDTRTNYEQYF,TGCGCCAGCAGCATTCTATGGGACACGAGGACAAACTACGAGCAGTACTTC
NA,TRBD1,TRBV7-2,TRBJ1-2,CASSTQGAGGYTF,TGTGCCAGCAGCACCCAGGGGGCCGGTGGCTACACCTTC
NA,NA,TRBV7-9,TRBJ2-7,CASSLGAGSAGQYF,TGTGCCAGCAGCTTAGGTGCAGGGTCCGCTGGGCAGTACTTC
NA,NA,TRBV7-9,TRBJ2-7,CAVPAGLTGESEQYF,TGTGCCGTACCCGCGGGACTCACGGGGGAGAGCGAGCAGTACTTC
NA,NA,TRBV9,TRBJ1-3,CASSAPTGLNTIYF,TGTGCCAGCAGCGCACCAACAGGGTTAAACACCATATATTTT
NA,TRBD1,TRBV5-4,TRBJ1-6,CASSKEVDRQGGSPLHF,TGTGCCAGCAGCAAGGAGGTGGACCGACAGGGGGGTTCACCCCTCCACTTT
NA,TRBD2,TRBV30,TRBJ2-1,CAWSVLAGGRDEQFF,TGTGCCTGGAGTGTACTAGCGGGAGGGCGGGATGAGCAGTTCTTC
NA,NA,TRBV6-5,TRBJ1-1,CASSYSNGDTEAFF,TGTGCCAGCAGTTACTCAAACGGGGACACTGAAGCTTTCTTT
once,TRBD2,TRBV6-5,TRBJ2-1,CAAGRLGNEQFF,TGTGCAGCGGGGCGCCTGGGCAATGAGCAGTTCTTC
NA,NA,TRBV19,TRBJ1-5,CASSRSRDSNQPQHF,TGTGCCAGTAGTCGAAGTCGGGATAGCAATCAGCCCCAGCATTTT
NA,TRBD1,TRBV7-8,TRBJ2-2,CASSYGTANTGELFF,TGTGCCAGCAGCTACGGGACAGCAAACACCGGGGAGCTGTTTTTT
NA,TRBD1,TRBV6-5,TRBJ1-5,CASSKGQRPNQPQHF,TGTGCCAGCAGTAAGGGACAGAGACCGAATCAGCCCCAGCATTTT
NA,NA,TRBV10-3,TRBJ2-7,CAIMGGPELNSYEQYF,TGTGCCATCATGGGCGGGCCGGAACTAAACTCCTACGAGCAGTACTTC
NA,TRBD1,TRBV4-3,TRBJ2-1,CASSQDKGGGYNEQFF,TGCGCCAGCAGCCAAGATAAAGGGGGCGGTTACAATGAGCAGTTCTTC
NA,TRBD1,TRBV5-4,TRBJ1-1,CASSEQGGNTEAFF,TGTGCCAGCAGCGAACAGGGGGGGAACACTGAAGCTTTCTTT
NA,TRBD1,TRBV27,TRBJ2-7,CASSSPRDRGPYEQYF,TGTGCCAGCAGTTCCCCCCGGGACAGGGGACCCTACGAGCAGTACTTC
once,TRBD2,TRBV7-2,TRBJ2-1,CASTIAGGPHEQFF,TGTGCCAGCACTATAGCGGGAGGGCCCCATGAGCAGTTCTTC
NA,NA,TRBV6-5,TRBJ2-5,CASSYSGVDRETQYF,TGTGCCAGCAGTTACTCCGGGGTAGATCGAGAGACCCAGTACTTC
few,TRBD1,TRBV19,TRBJ1-4,CASSFTGGNEKLFF,TGTGCCAGTAGTTTCACAGGGGGCAATGAAAAACTGTTTTTT
NA,TRBD1,TRBV7-2,TRBJ2-7,CASSDGQGFSYEQYF,TGTGCCAGCAGCGACGGACAGGGATTCTCCTACGAGCAGTACTTC
NA,TRBD2,TRBV2,TRBJ2-7,CASERGVDYLEQYF,TGTGCCAGCGAGCGGGGGGTCGATTACTTAGAGCAGTACTTC
NA,NA,TRBV30,TRBJ1-3,CAWTAAAVGTIYF,TGTGCCTGGACTGCCGCGGCGGTTGGGACCATATATTTT
NA,NA,TRBV5-1,TRBJ2-2,CASSLWGSLTTGELFF,TGCGCCAGCAGCTTGTGGGGCAGCTTAACCACCGGGGAGCTGTTTTTT
NA,TRBD1,TRBV5-5,TRBJ1-5,CASSLALSWTGQGASQPQHF,TGTGCCAGCAGCTTGGCCTTATCTTGGACCGGACAGGGGGCTAGTCAGCCCCAGCATTTT
NA,NA,TRBV11-3,TRBJ1-2,CASSLDLLRGNYGYTF,TGTGCCAGCAGCTTAGATCTTTTAAGGGGCAACTATGGCTACACCTTC
NA,NA,TRBV30,TRBJ2-3,CAWSGTGQLTQYF,TGTGCCTGGAGTGGTACTGGACAGCTGACGCAGTATTTT
NA,TRBD1,TRBV10-1,TRBJ2-6,CASNIGVRDSCISGANVLTF,TGCGCCAGCAACATAGGGGTTCGGGACAGTTGTATCTCTGGGGCCAACGTCCTGACTTTC
NA,NA,TRBV6-5,TRBJ2-5,CASRGTETQYF,TGTGCCAGCCGGGGGACAGAGACCCAGTACTTC
NA,TRBD1,TRBV5-6,TRBJ1-2,CASSLRPGGGYTF,TGTGCCAGCAGCTTGCGGCCAGGGGGTGGCTACACCTTC
NA,NA,TRBV7-9,TRBJ1-4,CASSLAQSSYEKLFF,TGTGCCAGCAGCTTAGCACAGAGTTCCTATGAAAAACTGTTTTTT
once,TRBD1,TRBV27,TRBJ1-1,CASSRWTGNTEAFF,TGTGCCAGCAGCAGATGGACAGGGAACACTGAAGCTTTCTTT
NA,TRBD2,TRBV7-9,TRBJ2-7,CASSLDFGGENSYEQYF,TGTGCCAGCAGCCTCGACTTCGGGGGGGAAAACTCCTACGAGCAGTACTTC
NA,NA,TRBV5-1,TRBJ1-2,CASSFRDIANYGYTF,TGCGCCAGCAGCTTCAGGGACATCGCTAACTATGGCTACACCTTC
NA,NA,TRBV11-2,TRBJ2-7,CASNLKDTSEQYF,TGTGCCAGCAACCTTAAAGACACGAGCGAGCAGTACTTC
NA,NA,TRBV6-4,TRBJ1-5,CASSGQPGQPQHF,TGTGCCAGCAGTGGGCAGCCAGGTCAGCCCCAGCATTTT
NA,TRBD2,TRBV4-1,TRBJ2-7,CASSHTSGGDTYEQYF,TGCGCCAGCAGCCACACTAGCGGGGGGGATACCTACGAGCAGTACTTC
NA,NA,TRBV18,TRBJ1-5,CASSPTEGQPQHF,TGTGCCAGCTCACCAACCGAGGGTCAGCCCCAGCATTTT
NA,NA,TRBV28,TRBJ2-2,CASTPSSSGELFF,TGTGCCAGCACCCCTAGTTCTAGCGGGGAGCTGTTTTTT
NA,TRBD2,TRBV7-2,TRBJ2-5,CASTLSGGIETQYF,TGTGCCAGCACCCTTAGCGGGGGGATCGAGACCCAGTACTTC
few,TRBD1,TRBV27,TRBJ1-5,CASSPTGEQPQHF,TGTGCCAGCAGTCCCACAGGGGAACAGCCCCAGCATTTT
NA,TRBD2,TRBV2,TRBJ2-1,CASRPGTILGAAFYNEQFF,TGTGCCAGCAGGCCCGGGACTATCCTAGGGGCAGCCTTCTACAATGAGCAGTTCTTC
NA,NA,TRBV7-2,TRBJ1-2,CASSLAVAGAAYGYTF,TGTGCCAGCAGCTTAGCTGTCGCGGGGGCCGCCTATGGCTACACCTTC
NA,NA,TRBV19,TRBJ1-6,CASSMGGRNSPLHF,TGTGCCAGTAGTATGGGGGGAAGGAATTCACCCCTCCACTTT
NA,TRBD2,TRBV6-5,TRBJ2-3,CASSISLAADTQYF,TGTGCCAGCAGCATATCCCTAGCGGCAGATACGCAGTATTTT
NA,TRBD2,TRBV7-2,TRBJ2-1,CASSLMSGGSSYNEQFF,TGTGCCAGCAGCTTAATGAGCGGGGGGAGCTCCTACAATGAGCAGTTCTTC
NA,TRBD2,TRBV5-4,TRBJ2-5,CASSLGLAGTETQYF,TGTGCCAGCAGCTTGGGACTAGCGGGAACGGAGACCCAGTACTTC
NA,NA,TRBV10-3,TRBJ1-1,CAIRWQGDTEAFF,TGTGCCATCAGGTGGCAGGGTGACACTGAAGCTTTCTTT
NA,TRBD1,TRBV3-1/TRBV3-2,TRBJ2-7,CASSQVPTGTGGLRSSYEQYF,TGTGCCAGCAGCCAAGTCCCAACCGGGACAGGGGGTTTACGAAGCTCCTACGAGCAGTACTTC
NA,NA,TRBV4-1,TRBJ2-7,CASSLDGGGLYEQYF,TGCGCCAGCAGCCTAGATGGAGGAGGCCTCTACGAGCAGTACTTC
few,NA,TRBV5-1,TRBJ1-1,CASSLYTMNTEAFF,TGCGCCAGCAGCTTGTACACGATGAACACTGAAGCTTTCTTT
NA,TRBD2,TRBV24-1,TRBJ2-3,CATSLAGVGTDTQYF,TGTGCCACCAGCCTAGCGGGAGTCGGCACAGATACGCAGTATTTT
NA,TRBD1,TRBV9,TRBJ1-1,CASSVEDRDRWGAFF,TGTGCCAGCAGCGTAGAGGACAGGGATCGATGGGGAGCTTTCTTT